The source of this TCR beta chain is a study of blood T cell repertoires in COVID-19. Study overall: Collection of acute and convalescent COVID-19 samples took place in the United States, Italy and Spain. T cells, B-cell-depleted T cells, or PBMCs provided the cDNA or gDNA that served as material.

Repertoires were generated with immunoSEQ multiplex PCR, while TCRdb's copy carries only in-frame clones and drops some. The repertoire holds around 120,000 clones, with around 80% as singletons. The CDR3 is made up of 16 amino acids. Source material: peripheral blood. This clonotype originated in a man aged 45-65 years with acute or convalescent COVID-19. The chain uses TRBV12-1 and TRBJ2-3; TRBD2, as called in the table, went unchecked against the DNA. TRBV12-1 is described as a pseudogene. The CDR3 bases are TGTGCCAGCAGCTTTTCGGGTCTTAAAGGTCCAGATACGCAGTATTTT. Its translation: CASSFSGLKGPDTQYF.